Listed below are T cell receptor beta chains from one sample, sequenced in a study of cytomegalovirus exposure and HLA in healthy donors. Profiling relied on immunoSEQ multiplex PCR, and the TCRdb table lists in-frame clones only, not all of them. The sample holds some 150,000 clones, about 72% seen once. Sample: PBMCs. These TCRs come from a man between 40 and 49 years old in good health and CMV-seronegative. Each CDR3 is given with its conserved first and last residue. The D gene is left open where the match is weak. Not every row has a clone size; where given, it reads once, few, many or a size class.

TGTGCCAGCAGCTTGGGCCCGGGGATTAACTATGGCTACACCTTC CASSLGPGINYGYTF . TRBV5-4 . TRBJ1-2
TGTGCCAGCAGGACGGGACTAGCGACAGATACGCAGTATTTT CASRTGLATDTQYF TRBD2 TRBV6-1 . TRBJ2-3
TGTGCCAGCAGCCGCCGGGACAGGGCGCGAGAGACCCAGTACTTC CASSRRDRARETQYF TRBD1 TRBV6-5 . TRBJ2-5
TGTGCCAGCAGTTACTCGGGAGGGGACACTGAAGCTTTCTTT CASSYSGGDTEAFF . TRBV6-6 . TRBJ1-1
TGTGCCAGTAGCCCGAGGGCACAAACCAAATCCTACGAGCAGTACTTC CASSPRAQTKSYEQYF . TRBV19 . TRBJ2-7
TGTGCCAGCAGTCGGACGCCCCCTTTACTAGCGGGGAACACCGGGGAGCTGTTTTTT CASSRTPPLLAGNTGELFF TRBD2 TRBV27 . TRBJ2-2
TGCGCCAGCAGCGTTAGGGGAAGCACAGATACGCAGTATTTT CASSVRGSTDTQYF . TRBV5-1 . TRBJ2-3
TGTGCCAGCAGGAGCGGGACAGGGTTGCCCCGCTATGGCTACACCTTC CASRSGTGLPRYGYTF TRBD1 TRBV2 . TRBJ1-2
TGTGCCAGTAGTGATACCGGGACACACCCCGTCCTGACTTTC CASSDTGTHPVLTF . TRBV19 . TRBJ2-6
TGTGCCAGCAGCCCACGAGCGGGAGGGTCTTACTACGAGCAGTACTTC CASSPRAGGSYYEQYF TRBD2 TRBV9 . TRBJ2-7
TGTGCCAGCTCACCGGAGACAGATACGCAGTATTTT CASSPETDTQYF . TRBV18 . TRBJ2-3
TGCGCCAGCAGAGGTCTCGGGTTAGGCCAAGAGACCCAGTACTTC CASRGLGLGQETQYF . TRBV5-1 . TRBJ2-5
TGCGCCAGCAGCTTGGGCTCTGGGGCATCGAACACTGAAGCTTTCTTT CASSLGSGASNTEAFF . TRBV5-1 . TRBJ1-1
TGCGCCAGCACCCTGGGGGCCGCGAACACCGGGGAGCTGTTTTTT CASTLGAANTGELFF . TRBV5-1 . TRBJ2-2
TGTGCCAGCAGTTCCCTTACTAGCGGGCCCGGAGAGACCCAGTACTTC CASSSLTSGPGETQYF TRBD2 TRBV27 . TRBJ2-5
TGTGCCAGCAGTGACACAGGGACAGGAGATAATTCACCCCTCCACTTT CASSDTGTGDNSPLHF TRBD1 TRBV6-4 . TRBJ1-6
TGTGCCAGCGTTTGGACTAGCGGTTTGGGTGAGCAGTTCTTC CASVWTSGLGEQFF TRBD2 TRBV2 . TRBJ2-1
TGTGCCAGCAGTTACCCGGGACTAGCGGGCTACGAGCAGTACTTC CASSYPGLAGYEQYF TRBD2 TRBV6-6 . TRBJ2-7
TGCGCCAGCAGCTTCCCGTCGACAGGAGTAATTAACTATGGCTACACCTTC CASSFPSTGVINYGYTF . TRBV5-1 . TRBJ1-2
TGTGCCAGCAGCCGGGACAGGGGGATCTACGAGCAGTACTTC CASSRDRGIYEQYF TRBD1 TRBV6-1 . TRBJ2-7
TGCGCCAGCAGCCTGGGGACAGCGATCTACGAGCAGTACTTC CASSLGTAIYEQYF TRBD1 TRBV5-1 . TRBJ2-7
TGCGCCAGCAGCTGGGGAGGGACAGGGCAAGAGACCCAGTACTTC CASSWGGTGQETQYF TRBD1 TRBV5-1 few TRBJ2-5
TGTGCCTGGAGTGTGGGGGACAGCCTCAACCGGGAGCAGTACTTC CAWSVGDSLNREQYF TRBD1 TRBV30 . TRBJ2-7
TGCAGCGTTGAGACGAACGGGACACCCGAGCAGTTCTTC CSVETNGTPEQFF . TRBV29-1 few TRBJ2-1
TGTGCCAGCAGTGAGACTAGCGGGGGTTACAATGAGCAGTTCTTC CASSETSGGYNEQFF TRBD2 TRBV2 . TRBJ2-1
TGTGCCAGCAGGGGGACACAATATAATTCACCCCTCAACTTT CASRGTQYNSPLNF . TRBV25-1 few TRBJ1-6
TGTGCCAGGAGGGGGCAGAACACTGAAGCTTTCTTT CARRGQNTEAFF TRBD1 TRBV2 once TRBJ1-1
TGTGCCAGCAGTTTAAGTACATTGAGCGAGGTGCATGAGCAGTTCTTC CASSLSTLSEVHEQFF . TRBV27 . TRBJ2-1
TGCAGCGTTGAAAACGGGGAGGAGTTAGGCTACACCTTC CSVENGEELGYTF . TRBV29-1 . TRBJ1-2